The T cell receptor (beta chain) under discussion was sequenced for a study of blood T cell repertoires in COVID-19. Study-wide context: Samples of COVID-19 (acute and convalescent) were obtained from the United States, Italy and Spain.

Germline CDR1 MGHRA, CDR2 YSYEKL. There are 14 residues in the CDR3. Trimming removed 4 bases from V and 2 bases from J, with 12 bases in between. This clone appeared once. Individuals drawn from around 25 US areas were about 18 to 95 years old. The data were produced by immunoSEQ multiplex PCR, yet TCRdb's version contains in-frame clones alone and is incomplete. The sample lists 310,000 or so clones; 90% were seen once. Sequencing input: PBMCs or T cells enriched from blood (not recorded which). The sequence was obtained from a woman in her 30s who had recovered from COVID-19. The V gene is TRBV4-1, the J gene TRBJ2-7; tentatively, D is TRBD1 (5 bases). This CDR3 is CASSPVTDAYEQYF. CDR3 DNA sequence: TGCGCCAGCAGCCCCGTGACAGACGCCTACGAGCAGTACTTC.